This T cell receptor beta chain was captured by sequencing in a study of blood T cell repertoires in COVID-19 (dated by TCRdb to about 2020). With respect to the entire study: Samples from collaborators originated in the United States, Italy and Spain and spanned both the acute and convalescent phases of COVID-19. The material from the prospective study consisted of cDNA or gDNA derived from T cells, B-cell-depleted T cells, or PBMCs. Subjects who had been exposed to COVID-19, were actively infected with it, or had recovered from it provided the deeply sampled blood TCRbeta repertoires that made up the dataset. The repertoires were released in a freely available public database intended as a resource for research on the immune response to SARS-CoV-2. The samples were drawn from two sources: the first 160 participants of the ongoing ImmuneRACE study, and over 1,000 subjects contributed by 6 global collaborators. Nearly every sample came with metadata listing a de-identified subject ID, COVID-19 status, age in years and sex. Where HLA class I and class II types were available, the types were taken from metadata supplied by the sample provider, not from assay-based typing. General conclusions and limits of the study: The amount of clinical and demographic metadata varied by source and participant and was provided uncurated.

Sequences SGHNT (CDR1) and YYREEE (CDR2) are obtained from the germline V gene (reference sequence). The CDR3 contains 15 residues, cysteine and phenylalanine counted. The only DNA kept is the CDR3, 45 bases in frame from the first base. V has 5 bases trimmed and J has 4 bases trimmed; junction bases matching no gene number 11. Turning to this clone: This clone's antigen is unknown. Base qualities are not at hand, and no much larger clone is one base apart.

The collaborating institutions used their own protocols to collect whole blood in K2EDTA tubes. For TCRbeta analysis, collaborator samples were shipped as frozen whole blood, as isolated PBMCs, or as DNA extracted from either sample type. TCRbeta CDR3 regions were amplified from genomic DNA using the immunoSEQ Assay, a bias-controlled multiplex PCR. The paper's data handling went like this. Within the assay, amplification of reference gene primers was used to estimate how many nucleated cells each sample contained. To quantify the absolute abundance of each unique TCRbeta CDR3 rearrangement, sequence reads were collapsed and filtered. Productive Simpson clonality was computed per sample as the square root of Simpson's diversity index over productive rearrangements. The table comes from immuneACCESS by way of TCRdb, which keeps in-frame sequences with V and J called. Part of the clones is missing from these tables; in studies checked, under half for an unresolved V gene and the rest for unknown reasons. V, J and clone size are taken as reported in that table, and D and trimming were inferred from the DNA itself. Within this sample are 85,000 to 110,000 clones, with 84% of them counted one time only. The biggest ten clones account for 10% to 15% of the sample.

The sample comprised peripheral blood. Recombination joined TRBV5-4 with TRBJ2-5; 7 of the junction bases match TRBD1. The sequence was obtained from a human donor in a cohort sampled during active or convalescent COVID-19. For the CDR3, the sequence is CASSSRQGPRETQYF. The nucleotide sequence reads TGTGCCAGCAGTTCTCGACAGGGACCACGAGAGACCCAGTACTTC.